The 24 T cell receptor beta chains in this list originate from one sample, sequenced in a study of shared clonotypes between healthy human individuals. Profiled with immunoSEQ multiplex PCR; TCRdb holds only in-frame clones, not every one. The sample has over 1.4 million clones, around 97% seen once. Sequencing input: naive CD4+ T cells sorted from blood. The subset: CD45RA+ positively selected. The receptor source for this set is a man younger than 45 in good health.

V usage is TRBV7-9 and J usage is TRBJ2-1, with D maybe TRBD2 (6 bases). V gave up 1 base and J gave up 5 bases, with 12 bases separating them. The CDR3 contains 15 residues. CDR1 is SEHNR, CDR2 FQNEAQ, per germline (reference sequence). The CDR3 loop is CASSLVRDFDNEQFF. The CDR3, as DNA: TGTGCCAGCAGCTTAGTTCGGGACTTCGACAATGAGCAGTTCTTC.

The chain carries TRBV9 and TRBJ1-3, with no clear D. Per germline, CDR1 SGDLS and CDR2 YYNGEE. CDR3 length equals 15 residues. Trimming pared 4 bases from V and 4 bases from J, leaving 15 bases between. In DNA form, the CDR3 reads TGTGCCAGCAGCCCCCACCTGGAGGGCGGAAACACCATATATTTT. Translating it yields CASSPHLEGGNTIYF.

The CDR3 region is CASSTTGLGHTEAFF. The CDR3 DNA reads as TGTGCCAGTAGTACCACAGGGCTGGGGCACACTGAAGCTTTCTTT. The chain employs TRBV19 and TRBJ1-1, with D perhaps TRBD1 (6 bases). Germline V gives CDR1 LNHDA, CDR2 SQIVND (reference sequence). Trimming pared 4 bases from V and 3 bases from J, leaving 15 bases between. The CDR3 loop spans 15 amino acids.

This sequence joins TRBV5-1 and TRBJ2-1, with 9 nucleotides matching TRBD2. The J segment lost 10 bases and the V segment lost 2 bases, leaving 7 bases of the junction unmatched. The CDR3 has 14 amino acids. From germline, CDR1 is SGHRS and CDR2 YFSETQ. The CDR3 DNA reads TGCGCCAGCAGCTTAGGGCGGGAGGGGCCGGAGCAGTTCTTC. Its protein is CASSLGREGPEQFF.

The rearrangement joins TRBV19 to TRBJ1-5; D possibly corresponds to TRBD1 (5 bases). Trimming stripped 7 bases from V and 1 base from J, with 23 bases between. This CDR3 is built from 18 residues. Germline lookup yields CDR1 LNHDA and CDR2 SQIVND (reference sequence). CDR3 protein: CASTPPRGGAGSNQPQHF. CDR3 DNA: TGTGCCAGTACCCCCCCGCGAGGAGGGGCCGGGAGCAATCAGCCCCAGCATTTT.

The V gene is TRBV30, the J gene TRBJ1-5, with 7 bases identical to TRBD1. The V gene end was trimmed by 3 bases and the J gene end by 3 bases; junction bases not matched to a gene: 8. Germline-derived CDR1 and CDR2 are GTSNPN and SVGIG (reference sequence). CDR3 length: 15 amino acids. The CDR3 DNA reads TGTGCCTGGAGCTCAACGGGACAGCCCAATCAGCCCCAGCATTTT. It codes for CAWSSTGQPNQPQHF.

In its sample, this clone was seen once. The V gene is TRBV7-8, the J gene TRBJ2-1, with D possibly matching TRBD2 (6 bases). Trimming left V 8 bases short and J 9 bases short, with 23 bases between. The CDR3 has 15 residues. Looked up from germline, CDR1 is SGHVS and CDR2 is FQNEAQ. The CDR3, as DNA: TGTGCCAGCTGCGAGCGGGCCTTTCTCGCTACTGAGCAGTTCTTC. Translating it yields CASCERAFLATEQFF.

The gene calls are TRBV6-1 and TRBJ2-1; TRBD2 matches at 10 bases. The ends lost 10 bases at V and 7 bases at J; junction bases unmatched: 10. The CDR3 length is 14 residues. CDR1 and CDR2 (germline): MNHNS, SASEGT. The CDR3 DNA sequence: TGTGCCACACGTAGCGGGAGGTACGGGAATGAGCAGTTCTTC. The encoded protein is CATRSGRYGNEQFF.

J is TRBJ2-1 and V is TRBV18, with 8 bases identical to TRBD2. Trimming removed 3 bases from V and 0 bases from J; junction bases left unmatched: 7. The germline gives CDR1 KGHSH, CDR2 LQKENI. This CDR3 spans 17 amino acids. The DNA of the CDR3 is TGTGCCAGCTCACCGGGACTAGGTGCTTCCTCCTACAATGAGCAGTTCTTC. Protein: CASSPGLGASSYNEQFF. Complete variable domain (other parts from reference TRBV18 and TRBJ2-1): NAGVMQNPRHLVRRRGQEARLRCSPMKGHSHVYWYRQLPEEGLKFMVYLQKENIIDESGMPKERFSAEFPKEGPSILRIQQVVRGDSAAYFCASSPGLGASSYNEQFFGPGTRLTVL.

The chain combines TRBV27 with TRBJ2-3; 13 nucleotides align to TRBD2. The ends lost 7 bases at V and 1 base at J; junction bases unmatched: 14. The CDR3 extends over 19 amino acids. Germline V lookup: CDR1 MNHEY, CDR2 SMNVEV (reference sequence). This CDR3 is CASKNSLGLAGHRTDTQYF. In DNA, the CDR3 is TGTGCCAGCAAGAACTCACTGGGACTAGCGGGACATCGCACAGATACGCAGTATTTT.

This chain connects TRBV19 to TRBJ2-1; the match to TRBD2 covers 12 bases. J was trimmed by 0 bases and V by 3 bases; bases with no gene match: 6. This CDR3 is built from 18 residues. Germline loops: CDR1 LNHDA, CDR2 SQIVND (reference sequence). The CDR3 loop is CASSIRLAGGSSYNEQFF. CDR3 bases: TGTGCCAGTAGTATCAGGCTAGCGGGAGGGAGCTCCTACAATGAGCAGTTCTTC.

In nucleotides, the CDR3 is TGTGCCAGCAGCCGTCCGACAGGGTTGGGGGGCTACACCTTC. It codes for CASSRPTGLGGYTF. V gene TRBV5-4 combines with J gene TRBJ1-2; TRBD1 matches at 7 bases. V was pared by 4 bases and J by 8 bases, with 11 bases of the junction left unmatched. Germline V gives CDR1 SGHNT, CDR2 YYREEE (reference sequence). CDR3 length: 14 residues.

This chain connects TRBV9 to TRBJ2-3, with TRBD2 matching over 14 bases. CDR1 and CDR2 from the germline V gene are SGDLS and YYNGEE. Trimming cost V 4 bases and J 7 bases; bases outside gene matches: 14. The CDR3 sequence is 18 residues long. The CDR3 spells CASSPLPGTSGSLHTQYF. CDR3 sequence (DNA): TGTGCCAGCAGCCCTCTTCCCGGGACTAGCGGGAGTTTACATACGCAGTATTTT.

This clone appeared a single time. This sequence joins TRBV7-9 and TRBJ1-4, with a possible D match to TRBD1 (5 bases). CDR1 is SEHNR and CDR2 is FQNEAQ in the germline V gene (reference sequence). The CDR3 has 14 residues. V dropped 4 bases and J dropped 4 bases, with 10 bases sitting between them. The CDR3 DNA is TGTGCCAGCAGCTCCAGGGCCTTTAATGAAAAACTGTTTTTT. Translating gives CASSSRAFNEKLFF.

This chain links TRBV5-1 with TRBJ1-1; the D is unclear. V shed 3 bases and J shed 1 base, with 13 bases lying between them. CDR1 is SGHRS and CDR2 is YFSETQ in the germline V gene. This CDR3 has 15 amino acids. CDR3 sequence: CASSSLPTPNTEAFF. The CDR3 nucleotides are TGCGCCAGCAGCTCCCTACCCACACCGAACACTGAAGCTTTCTTT.

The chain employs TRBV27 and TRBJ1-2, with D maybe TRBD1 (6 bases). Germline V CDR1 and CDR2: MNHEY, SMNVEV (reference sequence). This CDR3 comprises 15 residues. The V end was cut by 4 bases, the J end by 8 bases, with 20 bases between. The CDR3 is CASSSAGTQKGGYTF. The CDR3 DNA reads TGTGCCAGCAGTTCCGCCGGGACACAAAAGGGGGGCTACACCTTC.

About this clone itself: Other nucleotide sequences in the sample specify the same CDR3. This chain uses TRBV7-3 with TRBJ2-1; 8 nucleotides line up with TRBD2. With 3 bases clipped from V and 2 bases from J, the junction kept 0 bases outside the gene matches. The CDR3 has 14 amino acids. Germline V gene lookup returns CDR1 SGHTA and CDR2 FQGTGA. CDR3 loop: CASSLGLAYNEQFF. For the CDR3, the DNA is TGTGCCAGCAGCTTGGGACTAGCCTACAATGAGCAGTTCTTC.

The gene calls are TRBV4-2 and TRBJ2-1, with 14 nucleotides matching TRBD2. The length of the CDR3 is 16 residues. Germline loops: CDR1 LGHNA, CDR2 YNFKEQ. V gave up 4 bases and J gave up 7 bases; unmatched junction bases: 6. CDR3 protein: CASSLGTSGSFNEQFF. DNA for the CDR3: TGTGCCAGCAGCCTTGGGACTAGCGGGAGTTTTAATGAGCAGTTCTTC.

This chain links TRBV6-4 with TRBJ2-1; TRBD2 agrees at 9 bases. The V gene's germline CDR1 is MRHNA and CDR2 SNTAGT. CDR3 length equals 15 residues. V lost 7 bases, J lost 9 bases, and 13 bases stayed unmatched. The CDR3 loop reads CASMVRAGGPGEQFF. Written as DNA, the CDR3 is TGTGCCAGCATGGTGAGGGCGGGAGGGCCTGGTGAGCAGTTCTTC.

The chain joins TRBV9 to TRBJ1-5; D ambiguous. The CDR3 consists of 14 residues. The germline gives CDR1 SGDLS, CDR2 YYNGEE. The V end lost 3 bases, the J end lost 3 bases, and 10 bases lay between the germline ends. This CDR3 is CASSESSYNQPQHF. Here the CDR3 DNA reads TGTGCCAGCAGCGAATCGTCCTACAATCAGCCCCAGCATTTT.

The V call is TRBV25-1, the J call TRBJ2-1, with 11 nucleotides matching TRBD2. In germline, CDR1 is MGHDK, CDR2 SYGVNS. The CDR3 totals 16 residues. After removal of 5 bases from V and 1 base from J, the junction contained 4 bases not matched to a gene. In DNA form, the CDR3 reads TGTGCCAGCAGTAACCTAGCGGGAGGTTCCTACAATGAGCAGTTCTTC. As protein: CASSNLAGGSYNEQFF.

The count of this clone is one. DNA for the CDR3: TGTGCCTCATCATTCCAACAAACAGGCGTCGGTACAGCTTTCTTT. Translating gives CASSFQQTGVGTAFF. The chain links TRBV30 to TRBJ1-1; TRBD1 might be the D (5 bases). V was cut by 7 bases and J by 10 bases, with 28 bases left in between. The CDR3 is 15 amino acids. Looked up from germline, CDR1 is GTSNPN and CDR2 is SVGIG (reference sequence).

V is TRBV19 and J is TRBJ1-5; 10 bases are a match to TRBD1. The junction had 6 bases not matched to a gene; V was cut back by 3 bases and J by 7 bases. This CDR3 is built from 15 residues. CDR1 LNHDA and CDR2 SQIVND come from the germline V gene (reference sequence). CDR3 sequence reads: CASSIFRDRGQPQHF. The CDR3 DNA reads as TGTGCCAGTAGTATTTTCCGGGACAGGGGCCAGCCCCAGCATTTT.

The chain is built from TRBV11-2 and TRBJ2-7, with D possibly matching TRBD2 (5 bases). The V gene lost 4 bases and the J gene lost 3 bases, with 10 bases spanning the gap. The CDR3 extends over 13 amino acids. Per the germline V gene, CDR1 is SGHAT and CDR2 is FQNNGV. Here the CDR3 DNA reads TGTGCCAGCAGCTCTTTGGGGAGCTACGAGCAGTACTTC. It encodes CASSSLGSYEQYF.